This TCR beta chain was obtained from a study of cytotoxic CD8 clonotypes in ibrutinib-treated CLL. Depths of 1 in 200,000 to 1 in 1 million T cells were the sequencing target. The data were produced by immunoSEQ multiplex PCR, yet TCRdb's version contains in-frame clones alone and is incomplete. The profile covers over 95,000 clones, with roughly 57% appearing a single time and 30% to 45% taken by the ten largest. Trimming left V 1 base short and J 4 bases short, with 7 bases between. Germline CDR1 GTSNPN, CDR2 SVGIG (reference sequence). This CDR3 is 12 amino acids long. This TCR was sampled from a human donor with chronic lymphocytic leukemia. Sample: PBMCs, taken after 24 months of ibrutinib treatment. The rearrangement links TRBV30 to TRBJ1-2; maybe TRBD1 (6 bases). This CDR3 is CAWSGGPYGYTF. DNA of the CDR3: TGTGCCTGGAGTGGGGGGCCCTATGGCTACACCTTC.